These 24 T cell receptor beta chains were all obtained from the same sample, sequenced in a study of early T cells in non-severe SARS-CoV-2 infection (dated by TCRdb to about 2021). Library method: 5' RACE. The run used a NextSeq 500. TCRdb reworked the public reads: Q25 trimming with fastp, MiXCR clone assembly, productive beta chains retained. Records with the same CDR3 protein are collapsed into one entry carrying the most frequent genes and DNA. The sample table contains more than 65,000 distinct CDR3 sequences; only one count was recorded for around 13% of them. Of the sample, 4% to 6% is held by the ten largest clones. The sample taken for sequencing was whole blood. These receptors were taken from an adult who was a healthcare worker with PCR-confirmed SARS-CoV-2 infection or an uninfected control (not recorded which).

This clonotype was observed at least ten times. V and J are TRBV19 and TRBJ2-7; 7 bases are shared with TRBD2. This CDR3 has 14 residues. The ends lost 5 bases at V and 2 bases at J; junction bases unmatched: 6. Germline CDR1 LNHDA, CDR2 SQIVND (reference sequence). The DNA for the CDR3 is TGTGCCAGTAGTCGTCCTAGCGGCCCCTACGAGCAGTACTTC. It yields the protein CASSRPSGPYEQYF.

The chain is built from TRBV10-3 and TRBJ1-4; D not resolved. The CDR3 totals 12 residues. CDR1 and CDR2 (germline): ENHRY, SYGVKD. Deletions cut 5 bases from V and 8 bases from J, with 9 bases between. The chain's CDR3 is CAISSGPEKLFF. CDR3 in DNA: TGTGCCATCAGTAGCGGGCCGGAAAAACTGTTTTTT.

This clonotype was found once. The chain combines TRBV29-1 with TRBJ2-3; D not certain. V was shortened by 4 bases and J by 2 bases, with 10 bases between the two germline ends. Germline loops: CDR1 SQVTM, CDR2 ANQGSEA. This CDR3 region has 13 residues. The CDR3 region has the DNA TGCAGCGTTGCTGGACGGTTCACAGATACGCAGTATTTT. This gives the protein CSVAGRFTDTQYF.

The V and J genes are TRBV7-9 and TRBJ1-2; D is unresolved. V gave up 5 bases and J gave up 4 bases, with 11 bases separating them. The V gene's germline CDR1 is SEHNR and CDR2 FQNEAQ (reference sequence). The CDR3 runs to 13 residues. The CDR3 nucleotides are TGTGCCAGCAGCCTTGATAGCGGCTATGGCTACACCTTC. It specifies CASSLDSGYGYTF. The whole variable domain, remainder taken from reference TRBV7-9 and TRBJ1-2, is DTGVSQNPRHKITKRGQNVTFRCDPISEHNRLYWYRQTLGQGPEFLTYFQNEAQLEKSRLLSDRFSAERPKGSFSTLEIQRTEQGDSAMYLCASSLDSGYGYTFGSGTRLTVV.

For this clonotype: The junction and the germline gene differ at one end; a read error may be behind it. The chain combines TRBV7-7 with TRBJ2-2; unclear D gene. This CDR3 spans 14 amino acids. Germline CDR1 and CDR2: SSHAT and FNYEAQ (reference sequence). Written as DNA, the CDR3 is TGTGCTAGCAGCCCATCTTATGGGATCGGGGAGCTGTTTTTT. Residues: CASSPSYGIGELFF.

V is TRBV11-2 and J is TRBJ2-1; D is perhaps TRBD1 or TRBD2 (5 bases each). Trimming left V 1 base short and J 14 bases short, with 12 bases between. The germline gives CDR1 SGHAT, CDR2 FQNNGV. The CDR3 spans 12 residues. This CDR3 is CASSLVRDRKFF. The CDR3 DNA reads as TGTGCCAGCAGCTTAGTTCGGGACCGAAAGTTCTTC.

The chain has TRBV2 and TRBJ2-1; TRBD2 agrees at 8 bases. The CDR3 loop spans 13 amino acids. Germline values: CDR1 SNHLY, CDR2 FYNNEI. The CDR3 spells CATREGVESPQFF. CDR3 sequence (DNA): TGTGCAACCCGGGAGGGGGTCGAAAGCCCGCAGTTCTTC.

The V gene is TRBV5-6, the J gene TRBJ2-5; 8 nucleotides line up with TRBD2. V lost 0 bases and J lost 1; bases outside the gene matches: 8. Germline V gene data show CDR1 as SGHDT and CDR2 as YYEEEE. The CDR3 covers 17 residues. The CDR3 here is CASSLAGGGGTQETQYF. DNA for the CDR3: TGTGCCAGCAGCTTGGCCGGTGGCGGGGGGACCCAAGAGACCCAGTACTTC. The full variable domain, in which reference TRBV5-6 and TRBJ2-5 provide the parts outside the CDR3, is DAGVTQSPTHLIKTRGQQVTLRCSPKSGHDTVSWYQQALGQGPQFIFQYYEEEERQRGNFPDRFSGHQFPNYSSELNVNALLLGDSALYLCASSLAGGGGTQETQYFGPGTRLLVL.

The chain uses TRBV4-3 and TRBJ2-1; TRBD2 matches at 10 bases. After removal of 1 base from V and 7 bases from J, the junction contained 4 bases not matched to a gene. The length of the CDR3 is 15 residues. CDR1 and CDR2 from the germline V gene are LGHNA and YSLEER. The CDR3 is CASSQGLAGPNEQFF. In DNA, the CDR3 is TGCGCCAGCAGCCAAGGACTAGCGGGCCCGAATGAGCAGTTCTTC.

This clonotype was detected ten times or more. The V and J genes are TRBV5-1 and TRBJ2-7, with 7 positions matching TRBD1. Germline trimming cut 4 bases from V and 5 bases from J; bases unmatched to any gene: 3. This CDR3 has 12 residues. Germline V lookup: CDR1 SGHRS, CDR2 YFSETQ. The CDR3, as DNA: TGCGCCAGCAGCGCGACAGGGCACGAGCAGTACTTC. Translation: CASSATGHEQYF.

The V and J genes are TRBV5-1 and TRBJ2-3; 7 bases map to TRBD2. CDR1 is SGHRS and CDR2 is YFSETQ in the germline V gene. The length of the CDR3 is 17 residues. Unmatched junction bases numbered 11, after V lost 0 bases and J lost 4 bases. The CDR3 protein is CASSLAPSGSTADTQYF. CDR3 DNA sequence: TGCGCCAGCAGCTTGGCCCCTAGCGGATCGACCGCAGATACGCAGTATTTT.

The rearrangement joins TRBV29-1 to TRBJ2-3; 11 nucleotides align to TRBD1. CDR1 and CDR2 (germline): SQVTM, ANQGSEA. This CDR3 spans 14 amino acids. V gave up 4 bases and J gave up 3 bases; unmatched junction bases: 3. The CDR3 region has the DNA TGCAGCGTTGGGGACAGGGGGAGAACAGATACGCAGTATTTT. It specifies CSVGDRGRTDTQYF.

This clonotype was counted ten times or more. This chain joins TRBV12-3 or TRBV12-4 and TRBJ2-3; D is perhaps TRBD2 (5 bases). The CDR3 extends over 13 amino acids. The V end was cut by 1 base, the J end by 12 bases, with 14 bases between. The chain's CDR3 is CASSLVVAPIQYF. DNA of the CDR3: TGTGCCAGCAGTTTAGTTGTAGCGCCGATCCAGTATTTT.

This clonotype showed up many times. The chain has TRBV11-3 and TRBJ2-5; possible D gene TRBD2, 6 bases. CDR1 SGHNT and CDR2 YENEEA come from the germline V gene. V shed 3 bases and J shed 5 bases, with 10 bases lying between them. This CDR3 spans 13 amino acids. The CDR3 spells CASSLGLRETQYF. Written as DNA, the CDR3 is TGTGCCAGCAGCTTGGGACTTCGTGAGACCCAGTACTTC. The full variable domain, completed using reference TRBV11-3 and TRBJ2-5, is EAGVVQSPRYKIIEKKQPVAFWCNPISGHNTLYWYLQNLGQGPELLIRYENEEAVDDSQLPKDRFSAERLKGVDSTLKIQPAELGDSAVYLCASSLGLRETQYFGPGTRLLVL.

CDR3 amino acids: CASSYLRSGSRSGANVLTF. DNA for the CDR3: TGTGCCAGCAGTTACCTGAGGTCAGGGAGTCGCTCTGGGGCCAACGTCCTGACTTTC. V and J are TRBV6-5 and TRBJ2-6; D might be TRBD1 or TRBD2, each matching 5 bases. V dropped 2 bases and J dropped 0 bases, with 17 bases sitting between them. Germline V gene data show CDR1 as MNHEY and CDR2 as SVGAGI. CDR3 length: 19 residues.

This clonotype appeared many times. The V gene is TRBV11-1, the J gene TRBJ1-2; D is uncertain. Germline assignment: CDR1 SGHAT and CDR2 FQDESV (reference sequence). CDR3 length: 13 amino acids. V was shortened by 5 bases and J by 3 bases, with 10 bases between the two germline ends. The CDR3 nucleotides are TGTGCCAGCAGCCCCCTCCTGGACTATGGCTACACCTTC. Translation gives CASSPLLDYGYTF.

This clonotype was seen ten or more times. The gene calls are TRBV7-8 and TRBJ2-2; no firm D call. V was pared by 5 bases and J by 1 base, with 8 bases between. Germline V gives CDR1 SGHVS, CDR2 FQNEAQ. The CDR3 runs to 14 residues. CDR3 residues: CASSPQRNTGELFF. The DNA of the CDR3 is TGTGCCAGCAGCCCACAGAGGAACACCGGGGAGCTGTTTTTT.

This clonotype was found a few times. The chain recombines TRBV5-1 with TRBJ2-1, with D perhaps given as TRBD1 or TRBD2 (5 bases each). CDR3 length: 15 residues. The germline V and J ends were trimmed by 4 bases and 0 bases, with 11 bases remaining between them. Germline CDR1 reads SGHRS; CDR2 reads YFSETQ. CDR3 nucleotides: TGCGCCAGCAGCCCGGGACGGTTCTCCTACAATGAGCAGTTCTTC. Translated: CASSPGRFSYNEQFF.

V gene TRBV6-4 combines with J gene TRBJ2-3; 7 bases match TRBD1. This CDR3 comprises 15 residues. The germline V gene encodes CDR1 MRHNA and CDR2 SNTAGT. J gave up 2 bases and V 3 bases, and 5 bases lay outside the gene matches. Here the CDR3 reads CASSEQGTPTDTQYF. In DNA form, the CDR3 reads TGTGCCAGCAGTGAACAGGGGACCCCCACAGATACGCAGTATTTT.

This chain links TRBV29-1 with TRBJ2-7; the D is unclear. Germline CDR1 reads SQVTM; CDR2 reads ANQGSEA. The CDR3 runs 13 residues. Trimming pared 6 bases from V and 2 bases from J, leaving 14 bases between. The CDR3: CSVRVQQTYEQYF. The CDR3 DNA reads as TGCAGCGTCCGGGTGCAGCAAACCTACGAGCAGTACTTC.

In its sample, this clonotype was seen many times. This rearrangement joins TRBV29-1 to TRBJ2-3, with a possible D match to TRBD2 (6 bases). The CDR3 totals 12 residues. Germline V lookup: CDR1 SQVTM, CDR2 ANQGSEA. Trimming shortened V by 3 bases and J by 3 bases, and 7 bases separated the two germline ends. The CDR3 here is CSVDGGTDTQYF. The CDR3 bases are TGCAGCGTTGATGGGGGGACAGATACGCAGTATTTT.

This clonotype was seen more than once but under ten times. The CDR3 nucleotides read TGTGCCAGCAGCTTAGGGGGACTAGCGGCGTCCTATGAGACCCAGTACTTC. It yields the protein CASSLGGLAASYETQYF. J is TRBJ2-5 and V is TRBV11-1, with 11 bases fitting TRBD2. Per germline, CDR1 SGHAT and CDR2 FQDESV (reference sequence). The CDR3 is made up of 17 amino acids. V lost 1 base, J lost 5 bases, and 9 bases stayed unmatched.

There are many counts of this clonotype. This chain uses TRBV20-1 with TRBJ2-5; the D is unclear. The CDR3 consists of 13 residues. Germline V CDR1 and CDR2: DFQATT, SNEGSKA (reference sequence). Trimming cost V 0 bases and J 1 base, with 6 bases left between them. CDR3 residues: CSARDVAQETQYF. The CDR3 DNA reads as TGCAGTGCTAGAGATGTGGCCCAAGAGACCCAGTACTTC.

In its sample, this clonotype was seen many times. This chain connects TRBV5-1 to TRBJ2-6; 9 nucleotides line up with TRBD1. V lost 4 bases, J lost 0 bases, and 11 bases stayed unmatched. Germline V gives CDR1 SGHRS, CDR2 YFSETQ. The CDR3 has 19 residues. DNA for the CDR3: TGCGCCAGCAGCCCCGGGACAGGGCCGCCCCTCTCTGGGGCCAACGTCCTGACTTTC. It is translated as CASSPGTGPPLSGANVLTF.